The 26 T cell receptor beta chains below come from one sample, sequenced in a study of T cells in Graves' hyperthyroidism and ophthalmopathy. Using RNA transcripts as the source, TCR beta CDR3 regions were amplified. HTBI primers were the set used in a first-round RT-PCR of the TCR CDR3. A single record per CDR3 protein comes from TCRdb applying MiXCR to the multiplex PCR reads. The sample contains 400,000 to 500,000 distinct CDR3 sequences, around 15% of which appear only once. The sequencing sample was made of blood. The receptors here all came from a man in his late teens or twenties with Graves' ophthalmopathy.

This clonotype was counted many times. The chain combines TRBV11-2 with TRBJ2-3; 11 bases match TRBD2. Per the germline V gene, CDR1 is SGHAT and CDR2 is FQNNGV. CDR3 length equals 16 residues. V lost 5 bases, J lost 2 bases, and 6 bases stayed unmatched. CDR3 sequence reads: CASSELAGGYTDTQYF. CDR3 DNA sequence: TGTGCCAGCAGCGAGCTAGCGGGAGGCTACACAGATACGCAGTATTTT.

A few counts support this clonotype. The V and J genes are TRBV2 and TRBJ2-3, with TRBD1 identical over 8 bases. The CDR3 length is 16 residues. Trimming removed 8 bases from V and 4 bases from J; junction bases left unmatched: 14. The germline gives CDR1 SNHLY, CDR2 FYNNEI. CDR3 bases: TGTGCCAGCCGTGGCCAGGGGGCTCAGTCCCCAGATACGCAGTATTTT. Encoded protein: CASRGQGAQSPDTQYF.

The chain carries TRBV12-3 or TRBV12-4 and TRBJ2-1, with 7 positions matching TRBD1. V shed 8 bases, J shed 7 bases, and the junction held 5 bases outside the gene matches. The CDR3 runs to 12 residues. CDR3 amino acids: CASRQGRNEQFF. The CDR3 DNA reads as TGTGCCAGCCGACAGGGTAGAAATGAGCAGTTCTTC.

Points on this clonotype: A much larger clone sits a single nucleotide away, making a read error possible. Likely a read error: the CDR3 ends without its conserved phenylalanine or tryptophan. The rearrangement uses TRBV12-3 or TRBV12-4 and TRBJ2-1; 11 bases are shared with TRBD2. Trimming removed 5 bases from V and 4 bases from J; junction bases left unmatched: 4. This CDR3 spans 15 amino acids. The CDR3 loop is CASSKGTSGYNEQFC. In DNA, the CDR3 is TGTGCCAGCAGTAAAGGGACTAGCGGTTACAATGAGCAGTTCTGC.

Points on this clonotype: A junction boundary mismatches the germline segment, possibly from a read error. The rearrangement uses TRBV3-1 and TRBJ2-1; 12 bases are a match to TRBD2. CDR1 is LGHDT and CDR2 is YNNKEL in the germline V gene (reference sequence). CDR3 length: 15 amino acids. The CDR3 loop reads CASSQATSGSTKNVF. The CDR3 DNA is TGTGCCAGCAGCCAAGCGACTAGCGGGAGCACGAAGAATGTCTTC.

This clonotype was picked up many times. The chain employs TRBV30 and TRBJ2-1, with D possibly TRBD2 on 5 matching bases. Trimming removed 0 bases from V and 4 bases from J, with 13 bases in between. The CDR3 totals 15 residues. The germline CDR1 and CDR2 sequences are GTSNPN and SVGIG (reference sequence). The CDR3 spells CAWSVGAAKYNEQFF. For the CDR3, the DNA is TGTGCCTGGAGTGTGGGAGCGGCGAAGTACAATGAGCAGTTCTTC.

As to this clonotype: One base away lies a much larger clone, so this may be a sequencing read error. The chain couples TRBV3-1 to TRBJ2-4; TRBD2 agrees at 10 bases. The CDR3 is 12 residues long. In germline, CDR1 is LGHDT, CDR2 YNNKEL (reference sequence). V lost 3 bases to trimming and J lost 15 bases; unmatched junction nucleotides: 5. CDR3 DNA sequence: TGTGCCAGCAGCCAGGCTAGCGGGGGTCTGTACTTC. It specifies CASSQASGGLYF.

This clonotype was seen a handful of times. The chain uses TRBV30 and TRBJ1-5; possible D gene TRBD1, 5 bases. CDR1 is GTSNPN, CDR2 SVGIG, per germline (reference sequence). This CDR3 has 15 residues. The V end lost 3 bases, the J end lost 0 bases, and 12 bases lay between the germline ends. Here the CDR3 reads CAWSEGVYSNQPQHF. The CDR3 DNA reads TGTGCCTGGAGCGAAGGGGTTTATAGCAATCAGCCCCAGCATTTT.

This clonotype was observed at least ten times. The chain carries TRBV11-2 and TRBJ2-1; 8 bases agree with TRBD2. Trimming cost V 1 base and J 6 bases; bases outside gene matches: 5. The germline CDR1 and CDR2 sequences are SGHAT and FQNNGV. The length of the CDR3 is 15 residues. In nucleotides, the CDR3 is TGTGCCAGCAGCTTAGTAGCGGGGCCGCTCAATGAGCAGTTCTTC. Its protein product is CASSLVAGPLNEQFF.

The chain carries TRBV7-9 and TRBJ2-1; D is possibly TRBD1 (6 bases). Per germline, CDR1 SEHNR and CDR2 FQNEAQ (reference sequence). This CDR3 has 15 amino acids. Trimming cost V 3 bases and J 3 bases, with 12 bases left between them. The CDR3 nucleotides read TGTGCCAGCAGCTTGTCAGGGGCCCTCTACAATGAGCAGTTCTTC. Protein: CASSLSGALYNEQFF.

This clonotype was seen at least ten times. This sequence joins TRBV30 and TRBJ2-1; D remains ambiguous. Trimming removed 1 base from V and 6 bases from J, with 13 bases in between. The CDR3 is 14 residues long. Germline V gene sequence: CDR1 GTSNPN, CDR2 SVGIG (reference sequence). CDR3 sequence reads: CAWSANHWFNEQFF. CDR3 DNA: TGTGCCTGGAGTGCAAACCACTGGTTCAATGAGCAGTTCTTC.

The rearrangement joins TRBV27 to TRBJ2-1; TRBD2 aligns across 10 bases. Germline V lookup: CDR1 MNHEY, CDR2 SMNVEV (reference sequence). V trimming: 4 bases; J trimming: 8 bases; junction bases outside the gene matches: 14. The CDR3 sequence is 17 residues long. DNA for the CDR3: TGTGCCAGCAGTTCCCAATTGCTAGCGGGAGAGATCGATGAGCAGTTCTTC. Translation: CASSSQLLAGEIDEQFF.

V and J are TRBV6-1 and TRBJ1-1; tentatively, D is TRBD1 (5 bases). This CDR3 has 14 amino acids. The V gene lost 7 bases and the J gene lost 1 base, with 13 bases spanning the gap. Germline CDR1 and CDR2: MNHNS and SASEGT. For the CDR3, the DNA is TGTGCCAGCAACGGACATCCTAAGAACACTGAAGCTTTCTTT. Translation: CASNGHPKNTEAFF.

This clonotype occurred many times. The rearrangement uses TRBV20-1 and TRBJ2-7, with D perhaps being TRBD1 or TRBD2 (5 bases each). Germline CDR1 reads DFQATT; CDR2 reads SNEGSKA (reference sequence). CDR3 length: 14 amino acids. The V gene lost 0 bases and the J gene lost 5 bases, with 14 bases spanning the gap. The chain's CDR3 is CSARDPMSGHEQYF. The CDR3 DNA follows: TGCAGTGCTAGAGATCCCATGTCGGGGCACGAGCAGTACTTC.

As to this clonotype: A read error may explain this, as a much larger clone is one base away. V and J are TRBV7-2 and TRBJ1-5; D call uncertain. This CDR3 comprises 15 residues. Germline loops: CDR1 SGHTA, CDR2 FQGNSA. The ends were cut back, 4 bases at V and 9 bases at J, with 19 bases in the middle. Written as DNA, the CDR3 is TGTGCCAGCAGCTCCCCCGGCGGCCTCGGTCGGCCCCAGCATTTT. It encodes CASSSPGGLGRPQHF.

This clonotype has a count of ten or more. The chain has TRBV6-1 and TRBJ1-5; TRBD1 is a possible D gene (5 bases). Per the germline V gene, CDR1 is MNHNS and CDR2 is SASEGT. V was pared by 6 bases and J by 4 bases, with 16 bases between. The CDR3 is 15 amino acids. CDR3 coding DNA: TGTGCCAGCAGCCTCTGGGGGGGAGAGAATCAGCCCCAGCATTTT. Amino acid sequence: CASSLWGGENQPQHF.

This clonotype has ten or more counts. This rearrangement joins TRBV2 to TRBJ2-5; 9 bases are a match to TRBD1. The CDR3 length is 13 residues. Unmatched junction bases numbered 9, after V lost 11 bases and J lost 5 bases. Germline loops: CDR1 SNHLY, CDR2 FYNNEI. As DNA, the CDR3 is TGTGCCGGACGGACAGGGGTCGGGGAGACCCAGTACTTC. Amino acids: CAGRTGVGETQYF.

This clonotype was counted at least ten times. The J gene is TRBJ2-5, the V gene TRBV24-1; 9 nucleotides match TRBD2. V dropped 4 bases and J dropped 5; count of bases not matched to a gene: 7. From germline, CDR1 is KGHDR and CDR2 SFDVKD. The CDR3 sequence is 15 residues long. In DNA form, the CDR3 reads TGTGCCACCAGTGACACGCGGGGGGGTGGGGAGACCCAGTACTTC. It encodes CATSDTRGGGETQYF.

The chain is built from TRBV9 and TRBJ2-3; D is undetermined. The CDR3 is 13 amino acids. Germline V lookup: CDR1 SGDLS, CDR2 YYNGEE. The V and J ends lost 1 base and 1 base respectively, with 4 bases between them. The CDR3 nucleotides read TGTGCCAGCAGCGTATCGGGCACAGATACGCAGTATTTT. Translation gives CASSVSGTDTQYF.

In this sample, this clonotype turned up many times. This chain links TRBV24-1 with TRBJ1-2, with 8 bases fitting TRBD1. Germline lookup yields CDR1 KGHDR and CDR2 SFDVKD. The CDR3 covers 13 residues. Germline trimming cut 7 bases from V and 6 bases from J; bases unmatched to any gene: 6. This chain's CDR3 is CATRGTGWDGYTF. CDR3 sequence (DNA): TGTGCCACCAGGGGGACAGGTTGGGATGGCTACACCTTC.

This clonotype appeared many times. The chain employs TRBV10-2 and TRBJ1-5, with D possibly TRBD1 on 5 matching bases. Germline CDR1 is WSHSY and CDR2 is SAAADI. The CDR3 consists of 14 residues. V lost 3 bases and J 0 bases, leaving 6 bases between the germline ends. The CDR3 is CASSDDSSNQPQHF. The CDR3 nucleotides read TGCGCCAGCAGTGACGACAGTAGCAATCAGCCCCAGCATTTT.

This clonotype has only a few counts. J is TRBJ1-2 and V is TRBV10-3; 8 nucleotides match TRBD1. V shed 4 bases, J shed 4 bases, and the junction held 8 bases outside the gene matches. CDR1 and CDR2 from the germline V gene are ENHRY and SYGVKD. The CDR3 is 15 residues long. The CDR3 region is CAISGSGQGVYGYTF. DNA for the CDR3: TGTGCCATCAGTGGTTCAGGACAGGGTGTCTATGGCTACACCTTC.

The sample holds many counts of this clonotype. The CDR3: CASSPRDPRTYEQYF. The CDR3 DNA reads as TGTGCCAGCAGTCCGAGGGACCCCAGGACCTACGAGCAGTACTTC. The rearrangement links TRBV12-3 or TRBV12-4 to TRBJ2-7; D possibly uses TRBD1 or TRBD2 (5 bases each). Trimming removed 5 bases at V and 2 bases at J, with 16 bases between. This CDR3 has 15 residues.

The chain is built from TRBV30 and TRBJ1-1; 9 nucleotides align to TRBD1. This CDR3 spans 15 amino acids. With 3 bases clipped from V and 1 base from J, the junction kept 6 bases outside the gene matches. The germline gives CDR1 GTSNPN, CDR2 SVGIG (reference sequence). As DNA, the CDR3 is TGTGCCTGGAGGACGGACAGGGGACCGAACACTGAAGCTTTCTTT. It codes for CAWRTDRGPNTEAFF.

This clonotype was found many times. The V gene is TRBV12-3 or TRBV12-4, the J gene TRBJ1-2, with 10 bases that match TRBD1. The CDR3 covers 14 residues. The ends lost 5 bases at V and 5 bases at J; junction bases unmatched: 5. The CDR3 loop is CASSPGQGLYGYTF. The CDR3 bases are TGTGCCAGCAGTCCGGGACAGGGGCTTTATGGCTACACCTTC.

This clonotype showed up just a few times. A much larger clone is a single base away; this may be a read error. The chain links TRBV18 to TRBJ1-2; D unresolved. Germline-derived CDR1 and CDR2 are KGHSH and LQKENI. The CDR3 extends over 14 amino acids. This CDR3 reads CASPPSVDRYGYTF. DNA for the CDR3: TGTGCCAGCCCACCATCCGTAGACCGCTATGGCTACACCTTC. Complete variable domain (other parts from reference TRBV18 and TRBJ1-2): NAGVMQNPRHLVRRRGQEARLRCSPMKGHSHVYWYRQLPEEGLKFMVYLQKENIIDESGMPKERFSAEFPKEGPSILRIQQVVRGDSAAYFCASPPSVDRYGYTFGSGTRLTVV.